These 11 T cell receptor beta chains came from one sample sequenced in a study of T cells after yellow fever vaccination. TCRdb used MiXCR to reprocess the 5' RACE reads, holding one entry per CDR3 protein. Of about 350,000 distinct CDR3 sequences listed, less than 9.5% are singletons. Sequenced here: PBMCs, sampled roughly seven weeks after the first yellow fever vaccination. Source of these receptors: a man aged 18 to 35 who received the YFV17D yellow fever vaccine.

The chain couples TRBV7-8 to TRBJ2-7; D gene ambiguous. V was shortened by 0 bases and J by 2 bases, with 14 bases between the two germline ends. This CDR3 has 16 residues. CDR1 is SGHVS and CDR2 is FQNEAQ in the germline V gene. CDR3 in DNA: TGTGCCAGCAGCTTAGCCCCACTGGTGAAAGCCTACGAGCAGTACGTC. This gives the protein CASSLAPLVKAYEQYV.

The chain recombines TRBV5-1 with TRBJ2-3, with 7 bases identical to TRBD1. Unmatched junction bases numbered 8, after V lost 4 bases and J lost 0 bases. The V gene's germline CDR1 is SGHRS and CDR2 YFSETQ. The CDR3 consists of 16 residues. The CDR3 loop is CASSASTGYSTDTQYF. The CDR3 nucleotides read TGCGCCAGCAGCGCGTCGACAGGGTATAGCACAGATACGCAGTATTTT.

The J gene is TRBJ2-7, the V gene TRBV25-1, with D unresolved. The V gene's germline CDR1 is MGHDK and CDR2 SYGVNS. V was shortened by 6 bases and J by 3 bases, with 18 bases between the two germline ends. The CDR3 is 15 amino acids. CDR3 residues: CASSLPGSADYEQYF. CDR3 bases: TGTGCCAGCAGCCTCCCGGGCAGTGCCGACTACGAGCAGTACTTC.

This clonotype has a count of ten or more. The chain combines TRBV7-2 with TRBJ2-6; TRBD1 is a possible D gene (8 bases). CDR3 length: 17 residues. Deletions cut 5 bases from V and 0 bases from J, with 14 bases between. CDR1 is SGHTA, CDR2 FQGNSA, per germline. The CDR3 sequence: CASSVQGGVSGANVLTF. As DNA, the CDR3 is TGTGCCAGCAGCGTACAGGGGGGGGTCTCTGGGGCCAACGTCCTGACTTTC.

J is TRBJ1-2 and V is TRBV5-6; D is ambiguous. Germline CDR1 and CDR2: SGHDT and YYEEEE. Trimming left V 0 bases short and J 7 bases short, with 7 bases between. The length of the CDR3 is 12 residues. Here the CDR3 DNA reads TGTGCCAGCAGCTTGGAGTGGGGTGGCTACACCTTC. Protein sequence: CASSLEWGGYTF. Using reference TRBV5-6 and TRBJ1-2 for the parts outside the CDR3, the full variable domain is DAGVTQSPTHLIKTRGQQVTLRCSPKSGHDTVSWYQQALGQGPQFIFQYYEEEERQRGNFPDRFSGHQFPNYSSELNVNALLLGDSALYLCASSLEWGGYTFGSGTRLTVV.

The CDR3 coding sequence is TGTGCCAGCAGCCCGCAGGGGGCTGGGGCCAACGTCCTGACTTTC. Translation gives CASSPQGAGANVLTF. The chain joins TRBV5-5 to TRBJ2-6, with 7 positions matching TRBD1. Germline loops: CDR1 SGHKS, CDR2 YYEKEE (reference sequence). This CDR3 contains 15 residues. V gave up 4 bases and J gave up 2 bases; unmatched junction bases: 3.

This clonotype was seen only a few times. CDR3 residues: CSASRISGGGNEQFF. The CDR3 bases are TGCAGTGCTAGCCGTATTAGCGGGGGCGGCAATGAGCAGTTCTTC. The chain couples TRBV20-1 to TRBJ2-1; 9 nucleotides line up with TRBD2. From germline, CDR1 is DFQATT and CDR2 SNEGSKA (reference sequence). V was clipped by 3 bases and J by 6 bases; unmatched bases: 9. The CDR3 extends over 15 amino acids.

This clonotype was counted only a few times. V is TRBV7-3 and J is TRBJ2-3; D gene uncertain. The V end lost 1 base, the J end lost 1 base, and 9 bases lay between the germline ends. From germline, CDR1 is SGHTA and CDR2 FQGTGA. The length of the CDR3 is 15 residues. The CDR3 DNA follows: TGTGCCAGCAGCTTAAGTTCAGGTGGCACAGATACGCAGTATTTT. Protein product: CASSLSSGGTDTQYF.

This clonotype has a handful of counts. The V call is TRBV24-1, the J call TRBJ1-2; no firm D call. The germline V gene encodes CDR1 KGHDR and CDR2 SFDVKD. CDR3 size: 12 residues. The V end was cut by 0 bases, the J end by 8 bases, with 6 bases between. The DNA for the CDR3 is TGTGCCACCAGTGATTTGTCCTGGGGCTACACCTTC. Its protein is CATSDLSWGYTF.

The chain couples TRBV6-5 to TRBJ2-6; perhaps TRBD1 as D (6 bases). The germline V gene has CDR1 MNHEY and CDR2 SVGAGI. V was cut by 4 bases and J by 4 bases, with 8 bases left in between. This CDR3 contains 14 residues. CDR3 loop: CASSWGPGANVLTF. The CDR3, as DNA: TGTGCCAGCAGTTGGGGGCCGGGGGCCAACGTCCTGACTTTC.

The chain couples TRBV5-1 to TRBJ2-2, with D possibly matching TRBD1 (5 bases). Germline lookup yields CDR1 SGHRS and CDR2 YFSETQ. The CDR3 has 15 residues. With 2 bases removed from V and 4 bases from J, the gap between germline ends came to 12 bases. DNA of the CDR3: TGCGCCAGCAGCTTATCGACAGCTCTCACCGGGGAGCTGTTTTTT. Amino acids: CASSLSTALTGELFF.